This TCR beta chain was identified in a study of response to subunit inactivated influenza vaccine. Comments on this clonotype: Its antigen is not identified.

General study points: Every seasonal influenza vaccination brings in few new T cells, the authors suggested.

The CDR3 consists of 15 residues. V gave up 8 bases and J gave up 0 bases, with 15 bases separating them. In germline, CDR1 is ENHRY, CDR2 SYGVKD. Using its own MiXCR run on the RT-PCR reads, TCRdb lists one record per CDR3 protein. The table lists some 550,000 distinct CDR3 sequences, under 30% of them singletons. This sample also belongs to another study, concerning T cells expressing NK-cell markers. As reported in that work: It was by 5'RACE template switching with UMIs that TCR beta cDNA was made. HCMV seropositivity marked most of the eight sequenced donors; one was seronegative. Sorting of alpha-beta TCR T cells alone was achieved in several experiments with an anti-gamma-delta TCR antibody.

The sample in question was CD4+ T cells sorted from PBMCs, obtained 12 days after vaccination. The sequence derives from a man in his forties or fifties who received an inactivated influenza vaccine. The chain uses TRBV10-3 and TRBJ2-3; either TRBD1 or TRBD2 may supply D (5 bases each). The DNA for the CDR3 is TGTGCCATCGGGCTACGGGACCCAAGCACAGATACGCAGTATTTT. It yields the protein CAIGLRDPSTDTQYF.